The source of this T cell receptor beta chain is a study of blood T cell repertoires in COVID-19. Study-level background: Some COVID-19 samples were acute and others convalescent; all came from the United States, Italy and Spain. In each case, the material was cDNA or gDNA derived from T cells, B-cell-depleted T cells, or PBMCs.

Germline V gene sequence: CDR1 GTSNPN, CDR2 SVGIG (reference sequence). The length of the CDR3 is 15 residues. V trimming: 2 bases; J trimming: 8 bases; junction bases outside the gene matches: 9. Clones were sequenced by immunoSEQ multiplex PCR, and TCRdb holds only the in-frame ones, with some missing. Among roughly 230,000 clones listed, almost 85% were seen once. The clonotype was recovered from a man aged 45 to 65 with COVID-19, enrolled during active disease. The chain joins TRBV30 to TRBJ2-1; 10 positions match TRBD1. The sequencing sample was made of peripheral blood. The DNA for the CDR3 is TGTGCCTGGAGTAACCGGGACAGGGGATTCGATGAGCAGTTCTTC. Translating gives CAWSNRDRGFDEQFF.